The 21 T cell receptor beta chains below were found in one sample sequenced in a study of blood T cell repertoires in COVID-19. Only in-frame clones appear in the TCRdb table, and some are missing; sequencing was by immunoSEQ multiplex PCR. The sample includes around 170,000 clones, nearly 80% seen only once; the top ten take approximately 14%. The material sequenced was peripheral blood. These receptor sequences come from a woman at least 80 years old with acute or convalescent COVID-19.

The genes are TRBV28 and TRBJ2-7; 7 bases align to TRBD2. The junction had 10 bases not matched to a gene; V was cut back by 6 bases and J by 2 bases. The germline V gene has CDR1 MDHEN and CDR2 SYDVKM. The CDR3 is made up of 15 amino acids. In DNA, the CDR3 is TGTGCCAGCAGGGCCGGGACTACCGCGGCCTACGAGCAGTACTTC. This gives the protein CASRAGTTAAYEQYF.

The genes are TRBV28 and TRBJ1-5; possible D gene TRBD1, 6 bases. CDR1 is MDHEN, CDR2 SYDVKM, per germline. Trimming removed 7 bases from V and 3 bases from J, with 13 bases in between. This CDR3 comprises 14 residues. CDR3 DNA sequence: TGTGCCAGCACGTTGACAGGCATCAATCAGCCCCAGCATTTT. This gives the protein CASTLTGINQPQHF.

V is TRBV19 and J is TRBJ1-5; unclear D gene. The V end lost 1 base, the J end lost 4 bases, and 17 bases lay between the germline ends. Germline CDR1 LNHDA, CDR2 SQIVND (reference sequence). The CDR3 consists of 17 residues. CDR3 protein: CASSIVPSGGRNQPQHF. The CDR3 DNA reads TGTGCCAGTAGTATAGTCCCTAGCGGAGGGAGAAATCAGCCCCAGCATTTT.

This sequence joins TRBV2 and TRBJ2-7; a weak D match, TRBD2 (6 bases). Germline V gene sequence: CDR1 SNHLY, CDR2 FYNNEI. This CDR3 has 13 amino acids. Between the trimmed V and J ends, which lost 8 bases and 12 bases, there was a span of 23 bases. In nucleotides, the CDR3 is TGTGCCAGCGGCGTGGGGGGACCCTTAGAGGTGTACTTC. Protein product: CASGVGGPLEVYF.

In this sample, this clone turned up once. The chain joins TRBV7-9 to TRBJ2-7, with a tentative D call TRBD2 (6 bases). Trimming removed 1 base at V and 2 bases at J, with 12 bases between. Germline CDR1 is SEHNR and CDR2 is FQNEAQ (reference sequence). This CDR3 comprises 15 residues. CDR3 DNA sequence: TGTGCCAGCAGCTTAGGTGGCGGGGCCCCCTACGAGCAGTACTTC. Translating gives CASSLGGGAPYEQYF.

The rearrangement links TRBV5-4 to TRBJ2-3; 8 bases agree with TRBD1. Germline V gives CDR1 SGHNT, CDR2 YYREEE (reference sequence). J was trimmed by 4 bases and V by 4 bases; bases with no gene match: 14. This CDR3 is built from 17 residues. Here the CDR3 DNA reads TGTGCCAGCAGCGCATCAGGGGGCGGAGTTCTCGCAGATACGCAGTATTTT. This sequence encodes CASSASGGGVLADTQYF.

This clone was counted between two and nine times. The chain is built from TRBV7-2 and TRBJ2-2; D may be TRBD2 (5 bases). The length of the CDR3 is 14 residues. Germline loops: CDR1 SGHTA, CDR2 FQGNSA. V shed 3 bases and J shed 1 base, with 6 bases lying between them. This CDR3 reads CASSFGRNTGELFF. In nucleotides, the CDR3 is TGTGCCAGCAGCTTTGGGAGGAACACCGGGGAGCTGTTTTTT.

The chain is built from TRBV10-3 and TRBJ2-7, with 12 bases matching TRBD2. This CDR3 has 13 residues. CDR1 ENHRY and CDR2 SYGVKD come from the germline V gene. The V gene end was trimmed by 6 bases and the J gene end by 3 bases; junction bases not matched to a gene: 0. The CDR3, as DNA: TGTGCCATCAGGACTAGCGGGAGCTACGAGCAGTACTTC. Translating gives CAIRTSGSYEQYF.

With respect to this clone: At one end the junction does not follow the germline gene, possibly because of a read error. This chain joins TRBV7-7 and TRBJ1-4, with unresolved D. Germline CDR1 and CDR2: SSHAT and FNYEAQ (reference sequence). The CDR3 has 20 residues. The CDR3 DNA follows: TGTGCTAGCAGCTTAGAGGTACGGAGTGACTTCCTTGCAACTAATGAAAAACTGTTTTTT. Translation gives CASSLEVRSDFLATNEKLFF.

The genes are TRBV7-2 and TRBJ2-7; 7 bases match TRBD1. The CDR3 contains 13 residues. Losses at the gene ends were 4 bases for V and 9 bases for J; bases not matched to a gene: 9. CDR1 is SGHTA and CDR2 is FQGNSA in the germline V gene. The DNA for the CDR3 is TGTGCCAGCAGCTCCTTTGGGGACAGCCTGCAGTACTTC. Protein sequence: CASSSFGDSLQYF.

This chain connects TRBV7-2 to TRBJ2-7; 10 bases are a match to TRBD1. The V gene's germline CDR1 is SGHTA and CDR2 FQGNSA. The CDR3 loop spans 14 amino acids. V lost 4 bases to trimming and J lost 4 bases; unmatched junction nucleotides: 4. The chain's CDR3 is CASSYGQGEYEQYF. DNA for the CDR3: TGTGCCAGCAGCTACGGACAGGGGGAGTACGAGCAGTACTTC.

The chain uses TRBV7-2 and TRBJ2-3, with 10 bases aligning to TRBD2. The CDR3 spans 17 residues. Germline CDR1 SGHTA, CDR2 FQGNSA. Trimming removed 1 base from V and 2 bases from J; junction bases left unmatched: 6. The CDR3 protein is CASSLGGSGGPTDTQYF. The CDR3 DNA reads TGTGCCAGCAGCTTAGGTGGTAGCGGGGGGCCCACAGATACGCAGTATTTT.

The chain uses TRBV29-1 and TRBJ1-6; 7 bases map to TRBD1. This CDR3 is 13 amino acids long. Germline V gene sequence: CDR1 SQVTM, CDR2 ANQGSEA. V shed 6 bases, J shed 9 bases, and the junction held 8 bases outside the gene matches. The CDR3 sequence is CSVRQGVGSPLHF. The CDR3 nucleotides read TGCAGCGTCAGACAGGGAGTTGGTTCACCCCTCCACTTT.

The V and J genes are TRBV5-1 and TRBJ2-2; possible D gene TRBD2, 6 bases. The CDR3 runs 13 residues. The germline CDR1 and CDR2 sequences are SGHRS and YFSETQ. The V end lost 2 bases, the J end lost 7 bases, and 9 bases lay between the germline ends. In DNA form, the CDR3 reads TGCGCCAGCAGCTTCTGGGGGGACGGGGAGCTGTTTTTT. Translation: CASSFWGDGELFF.

V usage is TRBV19 and J usage is TRBJ2-5, with 9 bases fitting TRBD1. V lost 7 bases, J lost 2 bases, and 8 bases stayed unmatched. CDR3 length: 15 residues. The V gene's germline CDR1 is LNHDA and CDR2 SQIVND (reference sequence). The CDR3 sequence is CASNPGTGRQETQYF. For the CDR3, the DNA is TGTGCCAGTAACCCCGGGACAGGGCGACAAGAGACCCAGTACTTC. The full variable domain, its missing parts supplied by reference TRBV19 and TRBJ2-5, is DGGITQSPKYLFRKEGQNVTLSCEQNLNHDAMYWYRQDPGQGLRLIYYSQIVNDFQKGDIAEGYSVSREKKESFPLTVTSAQKNPTAFYLCASNPGTGRQETQYFGPGTRLLVL.

V is TRBV7-2 and J is TRBJ1-4; 8 bases map to TRBD1. With V trimmed by 2 bases and J by 5 bases, 4 bases remained unmatched. Germline lookup yields CDR1 SGHTA and CDR2 FQGNSA. The length of the CDR3 is 15 residues. CDR3 loop: CASSLNRGANEKLFF. The CDR3 nucleotides read TGTGCCAGCAGCTTAAACAGGGGGGCGAATGAAAAACTGTTTTTT. Together with reference TRBV7-2 and TRBJ1-4, the CDR3 gives the full variable domain: GAGVSQSPSNKVTEKGKDVELRCDPISGHTALYWYRQSLGQGLEFLIYFQGNSAPDKSGLPSDRFSAERTGGSVSTLTIQRTQQEDSAVYLCASSLNRGANEKLFFGSGTQLSVL.

The chain employs TRBV5-1 and TRBJ2-3, with 11 bases aligning to TRBD1. The junction had 9 bases not matched to a gene; V was cut back by 4 bases and J by 14 bases. Germline lookup yields CDR1 SGHRS and CDR2 YFSETQ. This CDR3 has 13 amino acids. CDR3 region: CASSPDGQGALYF. The CDR3 nucleotides are TGCGCCAGCAGCCCGGACGGACAGGGGGCACTGTATTTT.

This clone came up once. The genes are TRBV9 and TRBJ2-3, with TRBD2 identical over 9 bases. The CDR3 has 16 residues. V lost 0 bases to trimming and J lost 6 bases; unmatched junction nucleotides: 8. Germline CDR1 and CDR2: SGDLS and YYNGEE. The DNA for the CDR3 is TGTGCCAGCAGCGTAGGTAGGCGGGAGGGCCAGGATACGCAGTATTTT. Protein: CASSVGRREGQDTQYF.

The chain uses TRBV5-1 and TRBJ2-1; 12 bases agree with TRBD1. V lost 3 bases to trimming and J lost 8 bases; unmatched junction nucleotides: 9. The V gene's germline CDR1 is SGHRS and CDR2 YFSETQ. The CDR3 totals 16 residues. CDR3 protein: CASSWQGQGARDEQFF. Here the CDR3 DNA reads TGCGCCAGCAGCTGGCAGGGACAGGGGGCGAGGGATGAGCAGTTCTTC.

This chain joins TRBV6-5 and TRBJ1-2; 7 bases line up with TRBD1. The CDR3 runs to 14 residues. CDR1 is MNHEY and CDR2 is SVGAGI in the germline V gene. J lost 2 bases, V lost 6 bases, and 6 bases had no gene match. This CDR3 is CASREPDRNYGYTF. CDR3 DNA: TGTGCCAGCAGAGAGCCGGACAGGAACTATGGCTACACCTTC.

There are a few counts of this clone. The CDR3, as DNA: TGCGCCAGCAGCCCGGGACAGCGAGAGGGCTACACCTTC. It is translated as CASSPGQREGYTF. The chain combines TRBV5-1 with TRBJ1-2, with 7 positions matching TRBD1. The J segment lost 8 bases and the V segment lost 4 bases, leaving 8 bases of the junction unmatched. Germline CDR1 reads SGHRS; CDR2 reads YFSETQ. The CDR3 spans 13 residues.